The rows below give T cell receptor beta chains drawn from one sample of a study of tumor-infiltrating lymphocytes in primary liver carcinoma. MiXCR, run by TCRdb on the multiplex PCR reads, gives a single entry per CDR3 protein. Seen here are 310,000 or so distinct CDR3 sequences, approximately 65% observed once, and the top ten hold roughly 6.5%. The source material was peripheral blood. These receptors were collected from a man aged 35 to 55 with primary liver carcinoma and hepatitis B virus infection. Both conserved end residues are part of each CDR3. A D gene is named only where the DNA matches it firmly. Not all rows give a size; the values are once, few, many and, for expanded clones, a class.

D gene	V gene	clone size	J gene	CDR3 protein	CDR3 DNA
NA	TRBV2	NA	TRBJ1-4	CASRGDGGTKLFF	TGTGCCAGCAGGGGCGACGGGGGCACAAAACTGTTTTTT
NA	TRBV6-5	NA	TRBJ1-6	CASIGSGGSQPHF	TGTGCCAGCATCGGATCCGGGGGGAGCCAGCCCCACTTT
TRBD2	TRBV11-3	few	TRBJ2-1	CASSLKAGVERFF	TGTGCCAGCAGCTTGAAAGCGGGAGTTGAGCGGTTCTTC
NA	TRBV6-5	many	TRBJ2-3	CASSYRDRKDTQYF	TGTGCCAGCAGTTACCGGGACCGAAAAGATACGCAGTATTTT
TRBD1	TRBV10-1	NA	TRBJ2-1	CASSEGTGRDEQFF	TGCGCCAGCAGTGAAGGGACAGGTCGCGATGAGCAGTTCTTC
NA	TRBV24-1	NA	TRBJ1-2	CATSDSGQLIGYTF	TGTGCCACCAGTGATTCCGGACAGTTGATCGGCTACACCTTC
NA	TRBV4-1	NA	TRBJ2-5	CASSHGWAGARETHYF	TGCGCCAGCAGCCACGGTTGGGCAGGGGCGAGGGAGACCCACTACTTC
NA	TRBV11-2	NA	TRBJ2-2	CASSPLSASAVSKDIGELFF	TGTGCCAGCAGCCCGCTGTCCGCCTCTGCCGTGAGTAAAGACATCGGGGAGCTGTTTTTT
TRBD1	TRBV11-1	NA	TRBJ2-5	CASSFRQGAIEETEYF	TGTGCCAGCAGCTTCAGACAGGGGGCTATTGAAGAGACCGAGTACTTC
TRBD1	TRBV12-3/TRBV12-4	NA	TRBJ2-3	CDSSLQGAADRQYF	TGTGACAGCAGTTTGCAGGGGGCAGCCGATAGGCAGTATTTT
NA	TRBV24-1	few	TRBJ2-1	CATSDLEQGGSSYNEQFF	TGTGCCACCAGTGATTTAGAACAGGGCGGAAGCTCCTACAATGAGCAGTTCTTC
TRBD2	TRBV6-1	few	TRBJ2-3	CASSAMWTSGTDTQYF	TGTGCCAGCAGTGCTATGTGGACTAGCGGCACAGATACGCAGTATTTT
NA	TRBV6-1	few	TRBJ2-2	CASNRDGPGPGTGELFF	TGTGCCAGCAACAGGGACGGCCCAGGACCGGGCACCGGGGAGCTGTTTTTT
NA	TRBV14	NA	TRBJ2-7	CASSQGSSLRWSGEQYF	TGTGCCAGCAGCCAAGGGTCTAGCCTTAGGTGGTCGGGCGAGCAGTACTTC
TRBD2	TRBV5-4	NA	TRBJ2-2	CASSFSSGSTHTGELLF	TGTGCCAGCAGCTTCAGTAGCGGGAGCACTCACACCGGGGAGCTGCTTTTT
NA	TRBV11-3	NA	TRBJ2-3	CARGPGGRPDMQYF	TGTGCCAGAGGTCCTGGGGGGCGGCCAGATATGCAGTATTTT
NA	TRBV5-1	few	TRBJ2-5	CASSLYSTSGETQYF	TGCGCCAGCAGCTTGTACTCGACTAGTGGGGAGACCCAGTACTTC
TRBD1	TRBV12-3/TRBV12-4	few	TRBJ2-1	CASRSGQGYDEQFF	TGTGCCAGCAGATCGGGACAGGGGTACGATGAGCAGTTCTTC
NA	TRBV11-2	few	TRBJ2-6	CASTVDGGANVLAF	TGTGCTAGCACAGTGGATGGCGGGGCCAACGTCCTGGCTTTC
NA	TRBV11-2	many	TRBJ1-3	CASSSIRGSGNTIYF	TGTGCCAGCAGCTCCATCAGGGGCTCTGGAAACACCATATATTTT
TRBD1	TRBV6-6	NA	TRBJ2-7	CVSSLTGTGGPTHF	TGTGTCAGCAGTTTAACCGGGACAGGGGGCCCCACGCACTTC
TRBD2	TRBV5-1	few	TRBJ2-1	CASSQLTSGRTEQFF	TGCGCCAGCAGCCAGCTCACTAGCGGGAGGACTGAGCAGTTCTTC
NA	TRBV12-3/TRBV12-4	NA	TRBJ1-6	CASCLQVGSPLHF	TGTGCCAGCTGTTTACAGGTGGGCTCACCCCTCCACTTT
TRBD2	TRBV11-2	many	TRBJ2-7	CASSVAGASFRSSYEQYF	TGTGCCAGCAGCGTAGCGGGAGCCTCTTTTCGGAGCTCCTACGAGCAGTACTTC
NA	TRBV11-1	once	TRBJ2-7	CASSSMSAGDHEQYF	TGTGCCAGCAGCTCAATGTCGGCAGGGGATCACGAGCAGTACTTC
NA	TRBV5-6	NA	TRBJ2-1	CASSFTIGGPYNEQFF	TGTGCAAGCAGCTTCACTATCGGGGGCCCCTACAATGAGCAGTTCTTC
NA	TRBV12-3/TRBV12-4	many	TRBJ2-7	CASSSGVRSYEQYF	TGTGCCAGCAGTTCCGGAGTACGCTCCTACGAGCAGTACTTC
TRBD1	TRBV4-2	NA	TRBJ1-1	CASGQEQWDGRGGTEAFF	TGTGCCAGCGGCCAAGAACAGTGGGATGGCAGGGGGGGAACTGAAGCTTTCTTT
NA	TRBV11-2	NA	TRBJ2-1	CAISLVRSYNEQFF	TGTGCAATCAGCTTAGTCAGATCCTACAATGAGCAGTTCTTC
NA	TRBV11-2	NA	TRBJ2-2	CASTLTRGGGWSGGLFF	TGTGCCAGCACCCTAACGAGGGGTGGGGGGTGGTCCGGGGGGCTGTTTTTT
TRBD1	TRBV6-5	once	TRBJ2-3	CASRAGGTNHLAYTQYF	TGTGCCAGCAGGGCAGGGGGCACGAATCATCTAGCATATACGCAGTATTTT
TRBD1	TRBV6-1	many	TRBJ2-5	CASTISGTGGETQYF	TGTGCCAGCACCATATCCGGGACAGGGGGAGAGACCCAGTACTTC
NA	TRBV11-2	many	TRBJ2-7	CASSPEPLSSYEQYF	TGTGCCAGCAGCCCAGAGCCTCTGAGCTCCTACGAGCAGTACTTC
NA	TRBV5-1	many	TRBJ2-7	CASSQDRISYEQYF	TGCGCCAGCAGCCAAGACAGGATCTCCTACGAGCAGTACTTC
NA	TRBV5-4	NA	TRBJ1-4	CASSRAPEDEKLFF	TGTGCCAGCAGCCGGGCCCCGGAGGACGAAAAACTGTTTTTT
NA	TRBV4-3	NA	TRBJ2-7	CASTQDTGRVGEQYF	TGCGCCAGCACCCAAGATACGGGCAGGGTGGGGGAGCAGTACTTC
NA	TRBV11-2	NA	TRBJ2-3	CASSLNGGQGDTQYF	TGTGCCAGCAGCTTAAACGGTGGCCAAGGTGATACACAGTATTTT
TRBD2	TRBV20-1	NA	TRBJ2-5	CSARTSDYEQHF	TGCAGTGCTAGAACTAGCGACTACGAGCAGCACTTC
NA	TRBV10-2	NA	TRBJ1-4	CASSESGRGSVLFF	TGCGCCAGCAGTGAGTCTGGCAGGGGCTCGGTACTGTTTTTT
TRBD2	TRBV29-1	NA	TRBJ2-3	CGGGAGADTQYF	TGCGGCGGAGGAGCGGGAGCAGACACCCAGTATTTT
TRBD1	TRBV12-3/TRBV12-4	few	TRBJ2-7	CASSLWVQGAYEQYF	TGTGCCAGCAGTTTATGGGTTCAGGGGGCCTACGAGCAGTACTTC
TRBD1	TRBV6-5	NA	TRBJ2-3	CASSSPGQGIDTQYF	TGTGCCAGCAGTTCCCCGGGACAGGGCATAGATACGCAGTATTTT